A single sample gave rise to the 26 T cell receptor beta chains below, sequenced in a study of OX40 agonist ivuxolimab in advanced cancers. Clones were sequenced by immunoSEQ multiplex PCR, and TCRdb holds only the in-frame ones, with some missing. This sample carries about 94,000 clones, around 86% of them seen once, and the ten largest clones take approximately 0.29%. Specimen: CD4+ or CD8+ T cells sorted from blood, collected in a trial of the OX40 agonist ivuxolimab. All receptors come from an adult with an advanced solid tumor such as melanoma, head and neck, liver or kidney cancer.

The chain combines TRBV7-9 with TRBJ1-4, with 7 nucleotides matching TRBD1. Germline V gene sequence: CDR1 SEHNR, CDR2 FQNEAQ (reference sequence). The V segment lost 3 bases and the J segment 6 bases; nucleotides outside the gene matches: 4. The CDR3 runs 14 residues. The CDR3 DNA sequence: TGTGCCAGCAGCTTCCGACAGGGCTATGAAAAACTGTTTTTT. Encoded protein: CASSFRQGYEKLFF.

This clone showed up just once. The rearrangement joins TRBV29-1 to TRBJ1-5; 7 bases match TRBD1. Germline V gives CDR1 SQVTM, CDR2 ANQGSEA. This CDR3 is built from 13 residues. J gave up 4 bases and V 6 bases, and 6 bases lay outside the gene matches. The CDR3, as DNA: TGCAGCGTGGCGCAGGGGGGGAATCAGCCCCAGCATTTT. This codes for CSVAQGGNQPQHF.

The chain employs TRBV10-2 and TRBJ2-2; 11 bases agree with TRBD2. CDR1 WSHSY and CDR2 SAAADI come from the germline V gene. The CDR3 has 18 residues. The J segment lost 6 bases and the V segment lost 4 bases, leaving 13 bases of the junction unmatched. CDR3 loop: CASSAPRWLAGGPGELFF. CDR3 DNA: TGCGCCAGCAGTGCCCCCCGGTGGTTAGCGGGGGGGCCCGGGGAGCTGTTTTTT.

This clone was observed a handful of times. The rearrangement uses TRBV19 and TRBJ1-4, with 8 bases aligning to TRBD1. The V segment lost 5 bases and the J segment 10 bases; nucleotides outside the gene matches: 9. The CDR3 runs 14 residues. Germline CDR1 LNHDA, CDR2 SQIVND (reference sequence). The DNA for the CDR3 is TGTGCCAGTAGTGGTGGACAGGGTCCGGGAAAACTGTTTTTT. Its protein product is CASSGGQGPGKLFF.

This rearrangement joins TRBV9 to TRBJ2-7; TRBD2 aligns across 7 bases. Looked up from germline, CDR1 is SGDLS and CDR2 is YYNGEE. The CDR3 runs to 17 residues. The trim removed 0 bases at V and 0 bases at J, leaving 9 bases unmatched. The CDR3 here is CASSVAGSGVRSYEQYF. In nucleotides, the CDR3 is TGTGCCAGCAGCGTAGCCGGAAGCGGGGTTCGCTCCTACGAGCAGTACTTC.

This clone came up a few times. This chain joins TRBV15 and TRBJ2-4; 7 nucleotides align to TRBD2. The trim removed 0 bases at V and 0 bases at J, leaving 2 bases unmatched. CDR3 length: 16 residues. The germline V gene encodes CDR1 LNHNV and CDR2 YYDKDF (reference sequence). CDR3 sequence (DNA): TGTGCCACCAGCAGAGAACGGGGGGAAGCCAAAAACATTCAGTACTTC. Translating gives CATSRERGEAKNIQYF.

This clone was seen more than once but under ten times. CDR3 sequence reads: CASSLAGRRDTQYF. For the CDR3, the DNA is TGTGCCAGCAGCTTGGCCGGTCGCCGGGATACGCAGTATTTT. The V gene is TRBV5-6, the J gene TRBJ2-3; D gene unclear. Germline lookup yields CDR1 SGHDT and CDR2 YYEEEE. The CDR3 runs 14 residues. Trimming cost V 0 bases and J 6 bases, with 11 bases left between them.

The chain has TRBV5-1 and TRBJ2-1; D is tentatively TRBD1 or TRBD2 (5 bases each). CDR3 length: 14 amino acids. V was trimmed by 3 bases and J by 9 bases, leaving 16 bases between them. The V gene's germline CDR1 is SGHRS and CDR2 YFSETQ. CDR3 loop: CASSSGPAGGEQFF. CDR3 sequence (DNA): TGCGCCAGCAGCTCGGGACCTGCTGGCGGTGAGCAGTTCTTC.

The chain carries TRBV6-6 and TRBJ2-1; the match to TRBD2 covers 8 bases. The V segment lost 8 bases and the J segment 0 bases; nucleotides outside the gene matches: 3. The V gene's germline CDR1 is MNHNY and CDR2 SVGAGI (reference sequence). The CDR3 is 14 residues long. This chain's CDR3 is CASDSGVSYNEQFF. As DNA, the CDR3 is TGTGCCAGCGATAGCGGGGTCTCCTACAATGAGCAGTTCTTC.

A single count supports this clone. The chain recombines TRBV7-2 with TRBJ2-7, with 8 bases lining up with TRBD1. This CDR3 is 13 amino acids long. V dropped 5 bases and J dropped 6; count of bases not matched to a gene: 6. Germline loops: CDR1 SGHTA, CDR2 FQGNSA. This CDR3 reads CASSPDRGGEQYF. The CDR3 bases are TGTGCCAGCAGCCCAGACAGGGGAGGCGAGCAGTACTTC. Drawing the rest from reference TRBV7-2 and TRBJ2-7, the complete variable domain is GAGVSQSPSNKVTEKGKDVELRCDPISGHTALYWYRQSLGQGLEFLIYFQGNSAPDKSGLPSDRFSAERTGGSVSTLTIQRTQQEDSAVYLCASSPDRGGEQYFGPGTRLTVT.

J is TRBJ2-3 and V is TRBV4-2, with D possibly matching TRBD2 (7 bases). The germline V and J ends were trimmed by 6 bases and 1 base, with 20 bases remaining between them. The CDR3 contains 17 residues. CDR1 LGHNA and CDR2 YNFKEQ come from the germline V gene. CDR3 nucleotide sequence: TGTGCCAGCAGTCATCGGAAGCCGGGGGGCGGCACAGATACGCAGTATTTT. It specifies CASSHRKPGGGTDTQYF.

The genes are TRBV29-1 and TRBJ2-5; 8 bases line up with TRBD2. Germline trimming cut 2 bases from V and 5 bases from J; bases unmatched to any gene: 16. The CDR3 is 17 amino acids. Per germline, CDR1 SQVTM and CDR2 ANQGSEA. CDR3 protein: CSVESPLTYSGVETQYF. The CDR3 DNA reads TGCAGCGTTGAATCCCCCCTTACTTATAGCGGGGTGGAGACCCAGTACTTC.

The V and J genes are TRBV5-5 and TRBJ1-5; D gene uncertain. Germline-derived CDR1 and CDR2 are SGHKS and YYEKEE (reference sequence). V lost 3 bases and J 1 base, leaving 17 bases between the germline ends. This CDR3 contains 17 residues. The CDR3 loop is CASSYEPSYGSNQPQHF. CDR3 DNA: TGTGCCAGCAGCTACGAACCCAGTTACGGGAGCAATCAGCCCCAGCATTTT. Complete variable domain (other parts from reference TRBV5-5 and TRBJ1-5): DAGVTQSPTHLIKTRGQQVTLRCSPISGHKSVSWYQQVLGQGPQFIFQYYEKEERGRGNFPDRFSARQFPNYSSELNVNALLLGDSALYLCASSYEPSYGSNQPQHFGDGTRLSIL.

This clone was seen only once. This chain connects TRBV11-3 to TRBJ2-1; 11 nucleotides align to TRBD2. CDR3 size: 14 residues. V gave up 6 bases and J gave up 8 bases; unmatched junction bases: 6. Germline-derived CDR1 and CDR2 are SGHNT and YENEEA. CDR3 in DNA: TGTGCCAGCAGTCTAGGTAGCGGGGGGGATGAGCAGTTCTTC. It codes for CASSLGSGGDEQFF.

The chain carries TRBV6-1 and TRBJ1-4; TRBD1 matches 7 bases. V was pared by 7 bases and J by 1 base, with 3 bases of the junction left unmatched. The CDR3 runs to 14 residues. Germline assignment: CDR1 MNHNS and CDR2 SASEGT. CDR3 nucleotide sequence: TGTGCCAGCATTAGACAGGGAACTAATGAAAAACTGTTTTTT. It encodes CASIRQGTNEKLFF.

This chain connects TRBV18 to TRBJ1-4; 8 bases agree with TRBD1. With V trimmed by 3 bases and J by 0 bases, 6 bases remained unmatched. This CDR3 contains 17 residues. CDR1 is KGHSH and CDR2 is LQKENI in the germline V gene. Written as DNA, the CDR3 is TGTGCCAGCTCACCCGTTAACAGGGGGGCAACTAATGAAAAACTGTTTTTT. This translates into CASSPVNRGATNEKLFF.

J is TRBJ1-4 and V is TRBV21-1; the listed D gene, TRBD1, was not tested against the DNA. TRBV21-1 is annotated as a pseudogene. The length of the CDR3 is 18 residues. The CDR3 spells CASSKAKGVPATNEKLFF. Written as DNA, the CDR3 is TGTGCCAGCAGCAAAGCGAAGGGGGTGCCGGCAACTAATGAAAAACTGTTTTTT.

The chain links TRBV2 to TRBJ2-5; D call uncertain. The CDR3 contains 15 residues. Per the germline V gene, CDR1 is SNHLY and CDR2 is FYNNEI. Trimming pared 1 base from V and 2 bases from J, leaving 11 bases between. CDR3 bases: TGTGCCAGCAGTGAAGAAAAAACAGCTCAAGAGACCCAGTACTTC. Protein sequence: CASSEEKTAQETQYF.

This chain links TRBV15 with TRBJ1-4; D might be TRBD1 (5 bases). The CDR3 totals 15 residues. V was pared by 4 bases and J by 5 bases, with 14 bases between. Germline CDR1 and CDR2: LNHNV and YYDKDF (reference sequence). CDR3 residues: CATSIRDFTNEKLFF. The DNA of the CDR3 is TGTGCCACCAGCATTAGGGACTTTACAAATGAAAAACTGTTTTTT.

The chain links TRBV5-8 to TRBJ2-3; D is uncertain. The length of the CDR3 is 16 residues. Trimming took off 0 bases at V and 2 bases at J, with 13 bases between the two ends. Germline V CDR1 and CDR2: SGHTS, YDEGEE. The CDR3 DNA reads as TGTGCCAGCAGCTTGGCCGGTGGGCTTATCACAGATACGCAGTATTTT. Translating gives CASSLAGGLITDTQYF.

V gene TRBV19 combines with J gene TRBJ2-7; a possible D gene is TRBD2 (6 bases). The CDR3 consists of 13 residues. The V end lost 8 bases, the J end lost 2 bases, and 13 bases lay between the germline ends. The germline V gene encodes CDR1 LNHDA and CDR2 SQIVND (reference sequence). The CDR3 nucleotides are TGTGCCAGTTCACAACTAGCCGCCTACGAGCAGTACTTC. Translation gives CASSQLAAYEQYF.

CDR3 in amino acids: CASSQGRGNDYGYTF. For the CDR3, the DNA is TGTGCCAGCAGCCAAGGAAGGGGCAACGACTATGGCTACACCTTC. This sequence joins TRBV4-2 and TRBJ1-2; D perhaps matches TRBD1 (5 bases). V lost 1 base and J 3 bases, leaving 12 bases between the germline ends. CDR3 length: 15 residues. The germline CDR1 and CDR2 sequences are LGHNA and YNFKEQ.

CDR3 region: CASSLTSTEAFF. Written as DNA, the CDR3 is TGCGCCAGCAGCCTCACGTCGACTGAAGCTTTCTTT. The chain carries TRBV4-1 and TRBJ1-1, with D unresolved. The V end was cut by 4 bases, the J end by 5 bases, with 8 bases between. Germline CDR1 is MGHRA and CDR2 is YSYEKL. This CDR3 is built from 12 residues.

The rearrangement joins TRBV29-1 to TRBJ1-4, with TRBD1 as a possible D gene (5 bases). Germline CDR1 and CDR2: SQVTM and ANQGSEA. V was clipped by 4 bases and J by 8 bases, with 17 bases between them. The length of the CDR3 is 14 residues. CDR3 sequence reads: CSVAERQGGEKLFF. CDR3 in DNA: TGCAGCGTTGCAGAAAGGCAGGGAGGAGAAAAACTGTTTTTT.

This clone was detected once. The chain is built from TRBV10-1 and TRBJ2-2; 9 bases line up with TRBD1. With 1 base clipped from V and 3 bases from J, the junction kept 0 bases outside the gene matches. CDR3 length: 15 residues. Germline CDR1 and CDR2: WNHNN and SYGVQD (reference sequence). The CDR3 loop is CASSEWTGDTGELFF. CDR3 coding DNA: TGCGCCAGCAGTGAGTGGACAGGGGACACCGGGGAGCTGTTTTTT.

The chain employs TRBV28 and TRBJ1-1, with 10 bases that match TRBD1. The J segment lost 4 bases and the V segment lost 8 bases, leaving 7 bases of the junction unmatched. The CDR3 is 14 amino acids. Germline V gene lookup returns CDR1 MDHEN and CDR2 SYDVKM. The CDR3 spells CASPGTGDSTEAFF. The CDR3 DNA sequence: TGTGCCAGCCCCGGGACAGGGGACTCCACTGAAGCTTTCTTT.